This TCR beta chain was found in a study of T cell repertoires in cytomegalovirus infection. As for the study in general: In public TCR beta signatures, there were indications of both CMV infection and matching HLA type.

From the reads, TCRdb called clonotypes with MiXCR, one entry per CDR3 protein. There are around 500,000 distinct CDR3 sequences in the sample; more than 40% occur only once, and 40% to 50% lies in the top ten. This CDR3 is built from 13 residues. Germline V gene data show CDR1 as SEHNR and CDR2 as FQNEAQ (reference sequence). Trimming shortened V by 5 bases and J by 8 bases, and 14 bases separated the two germline ends. About this clonotype itself: Its antigen remains unidentified.

General study findings and limits: Clonotypes of TCR beta that were HLA-C-restricted and CMV-specific dominated the ex vivo response.

This receptor was identified in a human donor in good health (CMV status not recorded). Some clones in this sample may be carry-over from other donors' samples. The sequenced sample was cultured PBMCs, obtained from culture after CMV antigen stimulation. This rearrangement joins TRBV7-9 to TRBJ2-3, with D unresolved. The DNA for the CDR3 is TGTGCCAGCAGCCCGCCCTATCTGAGTACGCAGTATTTT. Amino acid sequence: CASSPPYLSTQYF.